One sample yielded the 25 T cell receptor beta chains listed below, sequenced in a study of OX40 agonist ivuxolimab in advanced cancers. TCRdb's copy holds only in-frame clones and misses some; the assay was immunoSEQ multiplex PCR. The sample lists over 25,000 clones, approximately 83% occurring once. The sequences come from CD4+ or CD8+ T cells sorted from blood, collected in a trial of the OX40 agonist ivuxolimab. The receptors were gathered from an adult with an advanced solid tumor such as melanoma, head and neck, liver or kidney cancer.

This clone has more than one count but fewer than ten. The chain carries TRBV5-5 and TRBJ1-5; no clear D gene. The germline CDR1 and CDR2 sequences are SGHKS and YYEKEE (reference sequence). The V end lost 1 base, the J end lost 3 bases, and 23 bases lay between the germline ends. This CDR3 contains 19 residues. CDR3 sequence: CASSLTGVAGLGSNQPQHF. The CDR3 bases are TGTGCCAGCAGCTTGACGGGAGTGGCCGGCCTGGGGTCCAATCAGCCCCAGCATTTT.

The chain has TRBV28 and TRBJ2-5, with 8 bases matching TRBD2. Germline V gene sequence: CDR1 MDHEN, CDR2 SYDVKM. This CDR3 has 14 residues. With 2 bases clipped from V and 3 bases from J, the junction kept 2 bases outside the gene matches. CDR3 region: CASSLAGGEETQYF. The DNA of the CDR3 is TGTGCCAGCAGTTTAGCGGGGGGAGAAGAGACCCAGTACTTC.

The chain joins TRBV7-3 to TRBJ2-3, with a weak D call TRBD2 (7 bases). Germline V lookup: CDR1 SGHTA, CDR2 FQGTGA. The V end was cut by 5 bases, the J end by 6 bases, with 9 bases between. The CDR3 is 12 residues long. The CDR3 sequence is CASSRGADTQYF. CDR3 sequence (DNA): TGTGCCAGCAGCCGGGGGGCGGATACGCAGTATTTT.

Here the CDR3 DNA reads TGTGCCAGCAGTTTACGACAGGGAGGGGAGACCCAGTACTTC. The encoded protein is CASSLRQGGETQYF. The chain links TRBV28 to TRBJ2-5; either TRBD1 or TRBD2 may fit D (7 bases each). Trimming pared 2 bases from V and 5 bases from J, leaving 12 bases between. Germline CDR1 is MDHEN and CDR2 is SYDVKM. CDR3 length: 14 amino acids.

This clone came up once. The V call is TRBV11-2, the J call TRBJ2-1; 8 bases are shared with TRBD1. Germline V lookup: CDR1 SGHAT, CDR2 FQNNGV. The CDR3 sequence is 15 residues long. With V trimmed by 5 bases and J by 6 bases, 9 bases remained unmatched. The CDR3 region is CASSAMTGVPNEQFF. The CDR3 DNA sequence: TGTGCCAGCAGCGCCATGACAGGGGTCCCCAATGAGCAGTTCTTC. Based on the CDR3 plus reference TRBV11-2 and TRBJ2-1, the full variable domain is EAGVAQSPRYKIIEKRQSVAFWCNPISGHATLYWYQQILGQGPKLLIQFQNNGVVDDSQLPKDRFSAERLKGVDSTLKIQPAKLEDSAVYLCASSAMTGVPNEQFFGPGTRLTVL.

This chain joins TRBV11-2 and TRBJ2-2, with TRBD1 matching 8 bases. Per germline, CDR1 SGHAT and CDR2 FQNNGV. CDR3 length: 18 amino acids. V lost 3 bases and J lost 6; bases outside the gene matches: 15. This CDR3 is CASSFPTTGVRNPGELFF. For the CDR3, the DNA is TGTGCCAGCAGCTTCCCTACGACAGGGGTTCGTAACCCCGGGGAGCTGTTTTTT.

The rearrangement uses TRBV5-1 and TRBJ1-1; D unclear. CDR3 size: 15 residues. Germline V gene lookup returns CDR1 SGHRS and CDR2 YFSETQ. Deletions cut 1 base from V and 5 bases from J, with 15 bases between. CDR3: CASSLYTPGKTEAFF. The CDR3 nucleotides are TGCGCCAGCAGCTTGTATACCCCGGGGAAGACTGAAGCTTTCTTT.

CDR3 amino acids: CASSNGQGPFYEQYF. CDR3 in DNA: TGTGCCAGCAGTAATGGACAGGGGCCGTTCTACGAGCAGTACTTC. The chain combines TRBV6-6 with TRBJ2-7; 9 positions match TRBD1. The V and J ends lost 5 bases and 3 bases, in that order; junction bases with no gene match: 8. Per germline, CDR1 MNHNY and CDR2 SVGAGI (reference sequence). This CDR3 comprises 15 residues.

This clone was detected once. For the CDR3, the DNA is TGTGCCAGCAGCAAAGTCGGGAGGGAATTGGAGTCCTACGAGCAGTACTTC. It translates to CASSKVGRELESYEQYF. The chain recombines TRBV21-1 with TRBJ2-7; the table assigns TRBD2, which was not confirmed against the DNA. TRBV21-1 is reported as a pseudogene. There are 17 residues in the CDR3.

The chain carries TRBV28 and TRBJ1-1, with D possibly being TRBD1 (5 bases). Trimming removed 7 bases at V and 4 bases at J, with 16 bases between. The CDR3 sequence is 14 residues long. Germline CDR1 reads MDHEN; CDR2 reads SYDVKM. The DNA for the CDR3 is TGTGCCAGCAACTTAGTTGATCAGGGCACTGAAGCTTTCTTT. Translated, it gives CASNLVDQGTEAFF.

The CDR3 DNA sequence: TGCGCCAGCGGATCGGGAGATTTCTCTGGAAACACCATATATTTT. It is translated as CASGSGDFSGNTIYF. This chain connects TRBV4-1 to TRBJ1-3; D gene uncertain. This CDR3 is 15 amino acids long. With 8 bases removed from V and 0 bases from J, the gap between germline ends came to 14 bases. Germline values: CDR1 MGHRA, CDR2 YSYEKL.

The V gene is TRBV4-1, the J gene TRBJ2-1, with 11 positions matching TRBD1. This CDR3 has 16 residues. CDR1 MGHRA and CDR2 YSYEKL come from the germline V gene. V dropped 2 bases and J dropped 6; count of bases not matched to a gene: 6. CDR3 sequence reads: CASSQSGTGGSNEQFF. The CDR3 coding sequence is TGCGCCAGCAGCCAAAGCGGGACAGGGGGATCCAATGAGCAGTTCTTC.

The V gene is TRBV7-9, the J gene TRBJ2-7; D gene uncertain. Germline loops: CDR1 SEHNR, CDR2 FQNEAQ (reference sequence). CDR3 size: 13 residues. Between the trimmed V and J ends, which lost 3 bases and 3 bases, there was a span of 9 bases. As DNA, the CDR3 is TGTGCCAGCAGCTTCAGGAGTAACTACGAGCAGTACTTC. As protein: CASSFRSNYEQYF.

The V gene is TRBV9, the J gene TRBJ2-7, with D possibly matching TRBD1 (5 bases). In germline, CDR1 is SGDLS, CDR2 YYNGEE. Trimming pared 2 bases from V and 2 bases from J, leaving 17 bases between. The CDR3 has 16 amino acids. CDR3 residues: CASSVAPTGAAYEQYF. The CDR3, as DNA: TGTGCCAGCAGCGTGGCCCCCACTGGGGCGGCCTACGAGCAGTACTTC.

The chain uses TRBV10-3 and TRBJ1-6, with D uncertain. Germline CDR1 ENHRY, CDR2 SYGVKD. The CDR3 sequence is 19 residues long. V was pared by 4 bases and J by 2 bases, with 21 bases between. CDR3 loop: CAISVGSPRAGAYNSPLHF. As DNA, the CDR3 is TGTGCCATCAGTGTGGGAAGTCCCCGGGCTGGGGCCTATAATTCACCCCTCCACTTT.

This clone was seen just once. The chain carries TRBV6-5 and TRBJ2-7; D is perhaps TRBD2 (6 bases). The germline gives CDR1 MNHEY, CDR2 SVGAGI. This CDR3 contains 14 residues. Trimming removed 3 bases from V and 4 bases from J, with 13 bases in between. The CDR3 DNA follows: TGTGCCAGCAGTTATGCGGCCGCGGGATACGAGCAGTACTTC. Its protein product is CASSYAAAGYEQYF.

The V and J genes are TRBV4-2 and TRBJ2-1; tentative D call: TRBD1 (5 bases). V lost 0 bases and J lost 0, with 9 bases in between. The CDR3 runs 16 residues. Germline values: CDR1 LGHNA, CDR2 YNFKEQ. In DNA form, the CDR3 reads TGTGCCAGCAGCCAAGAGACAGCTACCTCCTACAATGAGCAGTTCTTC. It encodes CASSQETATSYNEQFF.

CDR3 DNA: TGTGCCACCTCCGGGACAGCCGACCTTTTACTGTTTTTT. This encodes CATSGTADLLLFF. This chain links TRBV2 with TRBJ1-4; 7 positions match TRBD1. The V gene's germline CDR1 is SNHLY and CDR2 FYNNEI. The CDR3 has 13 amino acids. V was clipped by 10 bases and J by 13 bases; unmatched bases: 15.

The genes are TRBV10-3 and TRBJ1-1; no reliable D call. This CDR3 has 14 residues. V was clipped by 5 bases and J by 2 bases, with 12 bases between them. The germline V gene has CDR1 ENHRY and CDR2 SYGVKD. The DNA for the CDR3 is TGTGCCATCAGTTCTTTCAACCGTAACACTGAAGCTTTCTTT. This sequence encodes CAISSFNRNTEAFF.

This chain uses TRBV28 with TRBJ2-3, with 7 nucleotides matching TRBD2. The CDR3 spans 15 residues. Unmatched junction bases numbered 5, after V lost 3 bases and J lost 2 bases. Per germline, CDR1 MDHEN and CDR2 SYDVKM. CDR3 coding DNA: TGTGCCAGCAGTTTGGTACGGGGGGTCACAGATACGCAGTATTTT. This encodes CASSLVRGVTDTQYF.

The chain employs TRBV6-4 and TRBJ2-4, with unresolved D. Germline loops: CDR1 MRHNA, CDR2 SNTAGT. Trimming removed 3 bases from V and 1 base from J, with 7 bases in between. This CDR3 comprises 14 residues. This CDR3 reads CASSELGAKNIQYF. Here the CDR3 DNA reads TGTGCCAGCAGTGAGTTGGGGGCCAAAAACATTCAGTACTTC.

The chain recombines TRBV12-5 with TRBJ1-1, with D hard to call. V was trimmed by 5 bases and J by 0 bases, leaving 7 bases between them. CDR3 length equals 13 residues. CDR1 LGHNT and CDR2 FRNRAP come from the germline V gene. CDR3 DNA: TGTGCTAGTGGTCTCACAGTGAACACTGAAGCTTTCTTT. It specifies CASGLTVNTEAFF.

The CDR3 here is CASSHGALVNTEAFF. The CDR3 coding sequence is TGCGCCAGCAGCCATGGGGCATTGGTGAACACTGAAGCTTTCTTT. The chain uses TRBV5-1 and TRBJ1-1; D is perhaps TRBD1 (5 bases). Germline V lookup: CDR1 SGHRS, CDR2 YFSETQ. V lost 4 bases, J lost 0 bases, and 13 bases lay in between. The CDR3 spans 15 residues.

The chain recombines TRBV19 with TRBJ2-3, with D perhaps TRBD1 or TRBD2 (5 bases each). The germline V and J ends were trimmed by 3 bases and 6 bases, with 16 bases remaining between them. In germline, CDR1 is LNHDA, CDR2 SQIVND (reference sequence). This CDR3 contains 15 residues. The CDR3 region has the DNA TGTGCCAGTAGTATTGGGACCCTAAGTTTGGATACGCAGTATTTT. Translating gives CASSIGTLSLDTQYF.

This clone was seen once. The CDR3 nucleotides read TGTGCCAGCAGCAAAGTTGAACCCCCCAAGCACACTGAAGCTTTCTTT. Residues: CASSKVEPPKHTEAFF. This chain uses TRBV21-1 with TRBJ1-1. TRBV21-1 is tagged as a pseudogene. This CDR3 has 16 residues.